Described below is a single T cell receptor beta chain sequence and its context. Its matching antigen is unknown. CDR3 length: 17 residues. The junction had 9 bases not matched to a gene; V was cut back by 4 bases and J by 2 bases. Per germline, CDR1 SGHAT and CDR2 FQDESV (reference sequence). Generated by immunoSEQ multiplex PCR, the TCRdb table keeps only in-frame clones and is missing some. The sample contains tens of thousands of clones, around 83% of which appear only once. The data belong to a study of OX40 agonist ivuxolimab in advanced cancers. Across the whole study: Patients' therapy was ivuxolimab, an antibody that acts as an agonist of OX40 (CD134). A mean age of roughly 60 years, range roughly 23 to 85, was recorded, and 82.7% were male. Having had anti-PD-1, anti-PD-L1 or anti-CTLA-4 therapy before was allowed, and approximately 40% had some.

Overall study results and limits: Among the nonresponders, some also had low normalized T-cell clonal expansion.

The chain recombines TRBV11-1 with TRBJ2-4; 9 bases map to TRBD1. The sequence derives from an adult with an advanced solid tumor such as melanoma, head and neck, liver or kidney cancer. The sample was CD4+ or CD8+ T cells sorted from blood, taken in a trial of the OX40 agonist ivuxolimab. DNA for the CDR3: TGTGCCAGCAGCTCCATTGTGGGACAGGGTTCCAAAAACATTCAGTACTTC. Its protein product is CASSSIVGQGSKNIQYF.